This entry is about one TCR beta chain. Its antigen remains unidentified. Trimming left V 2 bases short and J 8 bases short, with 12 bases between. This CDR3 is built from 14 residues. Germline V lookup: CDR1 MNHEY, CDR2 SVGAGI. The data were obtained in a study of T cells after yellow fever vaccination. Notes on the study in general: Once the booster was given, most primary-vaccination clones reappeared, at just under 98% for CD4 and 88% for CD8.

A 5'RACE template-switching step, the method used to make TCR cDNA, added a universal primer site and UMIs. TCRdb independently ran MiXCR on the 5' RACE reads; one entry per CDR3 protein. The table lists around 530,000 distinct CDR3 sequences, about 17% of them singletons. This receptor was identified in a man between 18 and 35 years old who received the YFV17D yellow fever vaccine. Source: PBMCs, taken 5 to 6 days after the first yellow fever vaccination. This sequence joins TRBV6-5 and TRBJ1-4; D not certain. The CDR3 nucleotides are TGTGCCAGCAGTTACCCCCTCTATGGGGAAAAACTGTTTTTT. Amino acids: CASSYPLYGEKLFF.